Listed below are T cell receptor beta chains from one sample, sequenced in a study of blood T cell repertoires in COVID-19. Libraries were prepared by immunoSEQ multiplex PCR; TCRdb keeps only in-frame clonotypes and omits some of them. The sample yields about 240,000 clones, about 86% seen once. Specimen: peripheral blood. All receptors derive from a woman over 75 with acute or convalescent COVID-19. Each CDR3 is given with its conserved first and last residue. D genes are given only for firm matches. For some rows the clone size is stated as once, few or many, or as a class when expanded; others skip it.

V	size	J	D	DNA	CDR3
TRBV28	NA	TRBJ2-3	TRBD2	TGTGCCAGCAGTTTGGTGATAGCGGGGGGCATATTCACAGATACGCAGTATTTT	CASSLVIAGGIFTDTQYF
TRBV6-5	NA	TRBJ1-2	NA	TGTGCCAGCAGTTACGGCAGGGGAAATAACTATGGCTACACCTTC	CASSYGRGNNYGYTF
TRBV4-1	NA	TRBJ2-5	TRBD1	TGCGCCAGCAGCCCCCTACAGGGGGGACTGAAGACCCAGTACTTC	CASSPLQGGLKTQYF
TRBV7-9	NA	TRBJ1-1	NA	TGTGCCAGCAGCTTAGCCGGGATGGGCACTGAAGCTTTCTTT	CASSLAGMGTEAFF
TRBV5-6	NA	TRBJ1-1	NA	TGTGCCAGCAGCTTAGGGGCCACTGAAGCTTTCTTT	CASSLGATEAFF
TRBV2	NA	TRBJ2-1	TRBD2	TGTGCCAGCAGTCGGACTAGCGGGGACTACAATGAGCAGTTCTTC	CASSRTSGDYNEQFF
TRBV5-1	once	TRBJ2-3	NA	TGCGCCAGCAGCTTGGCTAGCGAGTCGCAGTATTTT	CASSLASESQYF
TRBV9	NA	TRBJ1-5	NA	TGTGCCAGCAGCGTAGATTTAAATCAGCCCCAGCATTTT	CASSVDLNQPQHF
TRBV21-1	NA	TRBJ1-3	NA	TGTGCCAGCACCCCCGACAGGGCTGCCCGAAACACCATATATTTT	CASTPDRAARNTIYF
TRBV5-1	NA	TRBJ1-2	TRBD1	TGCGCCAGCAGGCCTACCACAGGGGGCGGCTATGGCTACACCTTC	CASRPTTGGGYGYTF
TRBV19	NA	TRBJ2-1	TRBD2	TGTGCCAGTAGTATAGGGCCCCGGCTAGCGGTATCCTACAATGAGCAGTTCTTC	CASSIGPRLAVSYNEQFF
TRBV19	NA	TRBJ1-2	NA	TGTGCCAGTAGTATCGTGACAGAAAGTGGCTACACCTTC	CASSIVTESGYTF
TRBV6-6	NA	TRBJ1-5	TRBD1	TGTGCCAGCAGTTCCGACAGGGGAAGGCAGCCCCAGCATTTT	CASSSDRGRQPQHF
TRBV4-1	NA	TRBJ2-2	NA	TGCGCCAGCAGCCTCGCTTATACTACCATCACCGGGGAGCTGTTTTTT	CASSLAYTTITGELFF
TRBV11-3	NA	TRBJ1-4	TRBD1	TGTGCCAGCAGGACACAGGGGGCCTCTAATGAAAAACTGTTTTTT	CASRTQGASNEKLFF
TRBV19	few	TRBJ1-1	TRBD1	TGTGCCAGTAGTACTCGACAGGGGGGGAGGAACACTGAAGCTTTCTTT	CASSTRQGGRNTEAFF
TRBV14	NA	TRBJ1-5	TRBD1	TGTGCCAGCAGCCGACCGGGACAGGGAAGGGGTCAGCCCCAGCATTTT	CASSRPGQGRGQPQHF
TRBV19	NA	TRBJ1-5	TRBD1	TGTGCCAGTAAACCCCAGGGGGCAGGGCAGCCCCAGCATTTT	CASKPQGAGQPQHF
TRBV5-1	NA	TRBJ2-5	NA	TGCGCCAGCAGCTCTGGGGCCTTCCGGGCCCAAGAGACCCAGTACTTC	CASSSGAFRAQETQYF
TRBV5-1	NA	TRBJ2-5	TRBD2	TGCGCCAGCAGCTTGTCAGGACTAGCGGGGTCGGTAGGCCAAGAGACCCAGTACTTC	CASSLSGLAGSVGQETQYF
TRBV5-6	NA	TRBJ1-6	NA	TGTGCCAGCAGCCAGGGGAATCTCTATAATTCACCCCTCCACTTT	CASSQGNLYNSPLHF
TRBV11-1	NA	TRBJ2-2	NA	TGTGCCAGCAGCTTAAGGGAGACCGGGGAGCTGTTTTTT	CASSLRETGELFF
TRBV10-3	NA	TRBJ1-1	NA	TGTGCCATCAGCCTTGGACGGGAGAACACTGAAGCTTTCTTT	CAISLGRENTEAFF
TRBV28	NA	TRBJ1-5	TRBD1	TGTGCCAGCAGTTTGCAGGGGGTAATTGCAGGGAGCAATCAGCCCCAGCATTTT	CASSLQGVIAGSNQPQHF
TRBV6-5	NA	TRBJ2-5	NA	TGTGCCAGCAGTCGAGAGATGACTAGCCAAGAGACCCAGTACTTC	CASSREMTSQETQYF
TRBV28	NA	TRBJ2-7	NA	TGTGCCAGCAGGAGAGGTCCGGGTTCCTACGAGCAGTACTTC	CASRRGPGSYEQYF
TRBV15	once	TRBJ1-1	TRBD1	TGTGCCACCAGTCGCCACCAGGACAGGGCTGCTGAAGCTTTCTTT	CATSRHQDRAAEAFF
TRBV11-2	few	TRBJ2-1	NA	TGTGCCAGCAGTTTAACCTTACAGGGTTCTCGGAATGAGCAGTTCTTC	CASSLTLQGSRNEQFF
TRBV3-1/TRBV3-2	NA	TRBJ1-1	TRBD1	TGTGCCAGCAGCTCGGGACAGTTGAACACTGAAGCTTTCTTT	CASSSGQLNTEAFF
TRBV5-4	few	TRBJ2-5	NA	TGTGCCAGCAGCCCGGGACCACCGGGGGTGGGGGAGACCCAGTACTTC	CASSPGPPGVGETQYF
TRBV19	NA	TRBJ1-6	NA	TGTGCCAGTAGTCAAACCAACAGGAATTCACCCCTCCACTTT	CASSQTNRNSPLHF
TRBV28	NA	TRBJ1-2	NA	TGTGCCAGCAGTTTAGGGAGTTATGGCTACACCTTC	CASSLGSYGYTF
TRBV7-9	NA	TRBJ1-6	NA	TGTGCCAGCAGCCCCCTTGGCGGGGGAACTAATTCACCCCTCCACTTT	CASSPLGGGTNSPLHF